A single sample gave rise to the 17 T cell receptor beta chains below, sequenced in a study of shared clonotypes between healthy human individuals. Profiling relied on immunoSEQ multiplex PCR, and the TCRdb table lists in-frame clones only, not all of them. The sample has approximately 2,300,000 clones, around 92% seen once. The sample was naive CD4+ T cells from PBMCs. Subset described: CD45RA+ positively selected. These receptors were collected from a man aged 18 to 29 in good health. Some clones in this sample may be carry-over from other donors' samples.

This sequence joins TRBV5-1 and TRBJ2-7, with D perhaps TRBD1 or TRBD2 (5 bases each). The CDR3 spans 14 residues. The germline V gene encodes CDR1 SGHRS and CDR2 YFSETQ. V shed 1 base and J shed 3 bases, with 11 bases lying between them. The CDR3 here is CASSLQSGSYEQYF. As DNA, the CDR3 is TGCGCCAGCAGCTTGCAATCAGGGAGCTACGAGCAGTACTTC.

This chain uses TRBV7-9 with TRBJ2-2; TRBD2 matches at 9 bases. Trimming at V came to 6 bases and at J to 7 bases, leaving 12 bases not matched to a gene. Germline CDR1 SEHNR, CDR2 FQNEAQ (reference sequence). This CDR3 comprises 16 residues. The CDR3 protein is CASSPTAGGPGGELFF. The CDR3 DNA follows: TGTGCCAGCAGTCCCACCGCGGGAGGGCCCGGCGGGGAGCTGTTTTTT.

The gene calls are TRBV5-6 and TRBJ1-4; D is perhaps TRBD1 (6 bases). Germline CDR1 SGHDT, CDR2 YYEEEE. There are 14 residues in the CDR3. V was clipped by 4 bases and J by 4 bases, with 11 bases between them. The CDR3 spells CASSAGDINEKLFF. CDR3 DNA sequence: TGTGCCAGCAGCGCCGGGGACATTAATGAAAAACTGTTTTTT.

The chain links TRBV7-2 to TRBJ2-7; 7 bases fit TRBD1. Per the germline V gene, CDR1 is SGHTA and CDR2 is FQGNSA. CDR3 length: 16 amino acids. Trimming removed 5 bases from V and 2 bases from J; junction bases left unmatched: 12. CDR3 sequence reads: CASSIQPGQRTYEQYF. CDR3 in DNA: TGTGCCAGCAGCATTCAGCCGGGACAGAGGACCTACGAGCAGTACTTC.

This chain connects TRBV19 to TRBJ2-1; TRBD2 matches at 9 bases. Losses at the gene ends were 11 bases for V and 4 bases for J; bases not matched to a gene: 15. Germline V CDR1 and CDR2: LNHDA, SQIVND (reference sequence). This CDR3 is built from 16 residues. CDR3 region: CASHGDSGGRYNEQFF. The CDR3 DNA follows: TGTGCCTCCCATGGTGATAGCGGGGGACGTTACAATGAGCAGTTCTTC.

This chain connects TRBV18 to TRBJ2-5, with D hard to call. The ends were cut back, 3 bases at V and 2 bases at J, with 13 bases in the middle. The CDR3 length is 15 residues. Germline CDR1 KGHSH, CDR2 LQKENI. The CDR3 region is CASSPGEGSQETQYF. CDR3 nucleotide sequence: TGTGCCAGCTCACCGGGTGAAGGGTCTCAAGAGACCCAGTACTTC.

The CDR3 sequence is CAISVLADAYEQYF. The CDR3 DNA reads TGTGCCATCAGTGTCCTAGCTGATGCCTACGAGCAGTACTTC. This sequence joins TRBV10-3 and TRBJ2-7, with a tentative D call TRBD2 (5 bases). There are 14 residues in the CDR3. Looked up from germline, CDR1 is ENHRY and CDR2 is SYGVKD. V lost 4 bases to trimming and J lost 2 bases, with 12 bases between them.

The chain carries TRBV7-3 and TRBJ2-1; 8 bases line up with TRBD2. CDR1 and CDR2 (germline): SGHTA, FQGTGA. V lost 4 bases, J lost 2 bases, and 7 bases stayed unmatched. The CDR3 is 16 residues long. As DNA, the CDR3 is TGTGCCAGCAGCTCAACGGGGGGGGCCCCCTACAATGAGCAGTTCTTC. This codes for CASSSTGGAPYNEQFF.

The chain recombines TRBV28 with TRBJ1-2; D possibly corresponds to TRBD1 (5 bases). CDR1 MDHEN and CDR2 SYDVKM come from the germline V gene. Trimming took off 0 bases at V and 6 bases at J, with 14 bases between the two ends. The length of the CDR3 is 15 residues. Here the CDR3 DNA reads TGTGCCAGCAGTTTATGGGAACAGGCTCCCCATGGCTACACCTTC. Its protein is CASSLWEQAPHGYTF.

CDR3 in amino acids: CAISESPGGSGYTF. CDR3 nucleotides: TGTGCCATCAGTGAGTCGCCAGGGGGAAGTGGCTACACCTTC. The V and J genes are TRBV10-3 and TRBJ1-2; 7 positions match TRBD1. In germline, CDR1 is ENHRY, CDR2 SYGVKD. V lost 0 bases to trimming and J lost 7 bases; unmatched junction nucleotides: 5. There are 14 residues in the CDR3.

The V and J genes are TRBV6-6 and TRBJ2-5; D not certain. The DNA matches TRBJ2-7 better at its end, which makes the J call doubtful. This CDR3 spans 13 amino acids. Germline V CDR1 and CDR2: MNHNY, SVGAGI (reference sequence). The CDR3 loop is CASSYSLVYEQYF. In nucleotides, the CDR3 is TGTGCCAGCAGTTACTCCCTCGTCTACGAGCAGTACTTC.

The chain is built from TRBV10-3 and TRBJ2-7, with D perhaps TRBD1 (5 bases). The CDR3 loop spans 12 amino acids. Between the trimmed V and J ends, which lost 11 bases and 4 bases, there was a span of 15 bases. Germline CDR1 reads ENHRY; CDR2 reads SYGVKD. The CDR3 loop reads CAVGASLYEQYF. CDR3 bases: TGTGCCGTAGGGGCCAGCTTGTACGAGCAGTACTTC.

The CDR3 coding sequence is TGTGCCAGCAGAAACTTGGAGCCCCAGCATTTT. It is translated as CASRNLEPQHF. The chain employs TRBV2 and TRBJ1-5, with D unclear. This CDR3 region has 11 residues. Between the trimmed V and J ends, which lost 6 bases and 8 bases, there was a span of 8 bases. Germline-derived CDR1 and CDR2 are SNHLY and FYNNEI.

The chain recombines TRBV29-1 with TRBJ1-2; TRBD1 agrees at 7 bases. With V trimmed by 6 bases and J by 6 bases, 7 bases remained unmatched. This CDR3 region has 12 residues. Germline V gene sequence: CDR1 SQVTM, CDR2 ANQGSEA. The CDR3 nucleotides read TGCAGCGTGGGGACAGCTAAGAATGGCTACACCTTC. Translation: CSVGTAKNGYTF.

The chain employs TRBV7-8 and TRBJ1-4, with TRBD1 identical over 8 bases. In germline, CDR1 is SGHVS, CDR2 FQNEAQ. The CDR3 consists of 16 residues. After removal of 6 bases from V and 4 bases from J, the junction contained 10 bases not matched to a gene. The CDR3: CASRLIPGQDNEKLFF. The CDR3 DNA follows: TGTGCCAGCAGGCTCATTCCGGGACAGGATAATGAAAAACTGTTTTTT.

The rearrangement uses TRBV28 and TRBJ1-1; 8 bases are a match to TRBD1. Losses at the gene ends were 6 bases for V and 5 bases for J; bases not matched to a gene: 2. The CDR3 is 12 residues long. The germline CDR1 and CDR2 sequences are MDHEN and SYDVKM. The CDR3 DNA follows: TGTGCCAGCAGCAGGGGGCGGACTGAAGCTTTCTTT. It yields the protein CASSRGRTEAFF.

This chain uses TRBV28 with TRBJ2-2; possible D gene TRBD2, 7 bases. V was clipped by 7 bases and J by 5 bases, with 14 bases between them. The CDR3 spans 14 residues. Germline V gene lookup returns CDR1 MDHEN and CDR2 SYDVKM. Here the CDR3 reads CASTRGAPTGELFF. CDR3 sequence (DNA): TGTGCCAGCACCCGGGGGGCGCCGACCGGGGAGCTGTTTTTT.